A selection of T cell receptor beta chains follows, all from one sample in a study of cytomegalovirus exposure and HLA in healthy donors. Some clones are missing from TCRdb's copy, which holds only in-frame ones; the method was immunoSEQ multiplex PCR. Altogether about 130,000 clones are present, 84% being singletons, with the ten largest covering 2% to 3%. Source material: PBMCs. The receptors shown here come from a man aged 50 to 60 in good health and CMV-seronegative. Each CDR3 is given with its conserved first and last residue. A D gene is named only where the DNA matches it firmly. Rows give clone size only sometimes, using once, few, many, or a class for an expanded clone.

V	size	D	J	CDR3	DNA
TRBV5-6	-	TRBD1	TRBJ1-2	CASSRDRVRFAYGYTF	TGTGCCAGCAGCCGGGACAGGGTTCGATTCGCATATGGCTACACCTTC
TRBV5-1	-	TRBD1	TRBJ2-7	CASSWTGSSYEQYF	TGCGCCAGCAGCTGGACAGGGAGCTCCTACGAGCAGTACTTC
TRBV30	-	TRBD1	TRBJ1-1	CAWSGWTGPNTEAFF	TGTGCCTGGAGTGGTTGGACAGGTCCGAACACTGAAGCTTTCTTT
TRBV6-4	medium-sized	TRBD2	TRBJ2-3	CASSELAGGSDTQYF	TGTGCCAGCAGTGAACTAGCGGGGGGTTCAGATACGCAGTATTTT
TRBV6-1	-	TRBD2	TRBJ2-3	CASQGSGGFMTQYF	TGTGCCAGCCAAGGTTCGGGGGGGTTCATGACGCAGTATTTT
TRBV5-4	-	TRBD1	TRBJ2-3	CASSLLGQHTDTQYF	TGTGCCAGCAGCTTGTTGGGACAGCACACAGATACGCAGTATTTT
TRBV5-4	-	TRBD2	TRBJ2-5	CASSQASGDQETQYF	TGTGCCAGCAGTCAGGCTAGCGGGGACCAAGAGACCCAGTACTTC
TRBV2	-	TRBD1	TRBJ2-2	CASRETGKFAGELFF	TGTGCCAGCAGGGAGACAGGGAAATTCGCCGGGGAGCTGTTTTTT
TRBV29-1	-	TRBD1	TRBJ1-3	CSVGLPGTAGNTIYF	TGCAGCGTTGGCCTTCCAGGGACAGCAGGAAACACCATATATTTT
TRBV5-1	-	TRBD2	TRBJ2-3	CASSSSGENTDTQYF	TGCGCCAGCAGCTCAAGCGGGGAGAACACAGATACGCAGTATTTT
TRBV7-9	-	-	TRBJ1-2	CASRGGVNYGGYTF	TGTGCCAGCAGGGGGGGGGTGAACTATGGCGGCTACACCTTC
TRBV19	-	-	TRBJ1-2	CASSIGEWAYTF	TGTGCCAGTAGTATAGGCGAATGGGCCTACACCTTC
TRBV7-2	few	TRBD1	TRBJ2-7	CASSYDRGLYEQYF	TGTGCCAGCAGCTACGACAGGGGGCTCTACGAGCAGTACTTC
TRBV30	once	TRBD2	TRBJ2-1	CAWGRGGGAYNEQFF	TGTGCCTGGGGTCGGGGCGGGGGAGCCTACAATGAGCAGTTCTTC
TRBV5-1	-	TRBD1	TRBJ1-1	CASSWDREGRSF	TGCGCCAGCTCCTGGGACAGGGAGGGCCGAAGCTTT
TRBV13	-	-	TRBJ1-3	CASSLGYSGNTIYF	TGTGCCAGCAGCCTAGGATATTCGGGAAACACCATATATTTT
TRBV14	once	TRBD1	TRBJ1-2	CASTPTGGYGYTF	TGTGCCAGCACCCCGACAGGGGGCTATGGCTACACCTTC
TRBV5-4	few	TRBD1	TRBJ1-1	CASSRGQEKVTEAFF	TGTGCCAGCAGCCGCGGACAGGAAAAGGTCACTGAAGCTTTCTTT
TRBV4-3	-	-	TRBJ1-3	CASSHGTGLSSGNTIYF	TGCGCCAGCAGCCACGGGACTGGCTTATCCTCTGGAAACACCATATATTTT
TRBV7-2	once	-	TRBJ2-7	CASSLKGSYEQYF	TGTGCCAGCAGCTTAAAGGGGTCCTACGAGCAGTACTTC
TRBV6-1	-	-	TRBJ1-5	CASSERAGKASQPQHF	TGTGCCAGCAGTGAACGGGCAGGGAAGGCGAGTCAGCCCCAGCATTTT
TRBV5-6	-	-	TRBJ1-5	CASSSEASNQPQHF	TGTGCCAGCAGCTCAGAGGCTAGCAATCAGCCCCAGCATTTT
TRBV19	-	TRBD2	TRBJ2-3	CASRAKRGVSTDTQYF	TGTGCCAGTAGGGCCAAGCGGGGAGTTAGCACAGATACGCAGTATTTT
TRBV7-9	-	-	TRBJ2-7	CASSLARGPTWFYEQYF	TGTGCCAGCAGCTTAGCAAGGGGTCCAACCTGGTTTTACGAGCAGTACTTC